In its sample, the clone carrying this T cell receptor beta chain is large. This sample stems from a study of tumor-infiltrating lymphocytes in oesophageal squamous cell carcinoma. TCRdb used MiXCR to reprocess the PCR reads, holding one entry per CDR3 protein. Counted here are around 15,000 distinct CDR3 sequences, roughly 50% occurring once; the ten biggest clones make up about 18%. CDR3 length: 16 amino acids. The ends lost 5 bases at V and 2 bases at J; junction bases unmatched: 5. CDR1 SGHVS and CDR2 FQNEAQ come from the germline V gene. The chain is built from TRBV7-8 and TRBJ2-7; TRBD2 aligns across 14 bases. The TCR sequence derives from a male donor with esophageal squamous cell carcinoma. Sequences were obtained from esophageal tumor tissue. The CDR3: CASSPRTSGRTYEQYF. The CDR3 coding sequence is TGTGCCAGCAGCCCCCGGACTAGCGGGAGGACCTACGAGCAGTACTTC.